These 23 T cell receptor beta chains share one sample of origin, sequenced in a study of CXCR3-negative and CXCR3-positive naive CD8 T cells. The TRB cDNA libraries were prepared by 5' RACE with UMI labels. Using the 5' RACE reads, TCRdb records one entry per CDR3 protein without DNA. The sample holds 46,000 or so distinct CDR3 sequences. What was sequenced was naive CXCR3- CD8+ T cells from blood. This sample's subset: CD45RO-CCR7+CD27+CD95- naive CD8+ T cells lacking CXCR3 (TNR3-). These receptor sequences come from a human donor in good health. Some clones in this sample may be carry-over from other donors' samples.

CDR3 in amino acids: CASYRGVGETQYF. The chain uses TRBV11-2 and TRBJ2-5; there is no DNA to check the TCRdb D call of TRBD1. Germline-derived CDR1 and CDR2 are SGHAT and FQNNGV. The CDR3 has 13 residues.

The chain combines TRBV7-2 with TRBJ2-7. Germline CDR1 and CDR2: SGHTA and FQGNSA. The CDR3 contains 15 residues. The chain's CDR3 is CASSLRETRSYEQYF.

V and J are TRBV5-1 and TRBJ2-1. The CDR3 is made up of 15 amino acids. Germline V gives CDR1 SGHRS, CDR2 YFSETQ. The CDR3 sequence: CASSTDLSSYNEQFF.

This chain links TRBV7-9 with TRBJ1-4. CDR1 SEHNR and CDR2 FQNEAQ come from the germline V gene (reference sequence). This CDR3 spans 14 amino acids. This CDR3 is CASSLLASSEKLFF.

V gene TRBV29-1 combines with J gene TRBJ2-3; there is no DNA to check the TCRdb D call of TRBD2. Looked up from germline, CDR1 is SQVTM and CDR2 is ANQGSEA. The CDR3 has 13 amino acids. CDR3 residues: CSVVSGITDTQYF.

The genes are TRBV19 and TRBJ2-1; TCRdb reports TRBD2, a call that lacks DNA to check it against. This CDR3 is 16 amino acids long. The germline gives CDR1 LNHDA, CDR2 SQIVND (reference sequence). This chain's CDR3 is CASSWGLAGVLNEQFF.

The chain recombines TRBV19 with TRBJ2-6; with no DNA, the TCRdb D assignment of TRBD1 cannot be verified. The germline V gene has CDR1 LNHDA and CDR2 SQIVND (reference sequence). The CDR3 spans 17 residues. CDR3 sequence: CASSIDRRGGRANVLTF.

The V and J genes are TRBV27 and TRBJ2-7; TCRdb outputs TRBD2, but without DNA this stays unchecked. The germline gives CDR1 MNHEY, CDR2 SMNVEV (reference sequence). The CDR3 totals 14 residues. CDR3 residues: CASSLRGALYEQYF.

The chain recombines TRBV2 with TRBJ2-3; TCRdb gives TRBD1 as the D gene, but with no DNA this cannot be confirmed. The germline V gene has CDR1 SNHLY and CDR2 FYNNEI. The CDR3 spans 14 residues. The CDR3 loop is CASSEDSSKDTQYF. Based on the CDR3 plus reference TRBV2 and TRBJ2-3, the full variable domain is EPEVTQTPSHQVTQMGQEVILRCVPISNHLYFYWYRQILGQKVEFLVSFYNNEISEKSEIFDDQFSVERPDGSNFTLKIRSTKLEDSAMYFCASSEDSSKDTQYFGPGTRLTVL.

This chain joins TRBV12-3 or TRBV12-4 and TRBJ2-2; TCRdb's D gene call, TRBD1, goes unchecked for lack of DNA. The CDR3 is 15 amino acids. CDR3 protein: CASSPRPGTTGELFF.

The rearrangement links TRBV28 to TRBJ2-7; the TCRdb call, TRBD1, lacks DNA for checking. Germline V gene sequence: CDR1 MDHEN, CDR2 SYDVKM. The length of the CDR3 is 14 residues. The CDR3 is CASSPRTAAYEQYF.

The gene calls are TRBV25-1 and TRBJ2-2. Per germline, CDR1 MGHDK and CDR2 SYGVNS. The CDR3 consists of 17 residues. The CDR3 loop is CASSEYFTLTITGELFF.

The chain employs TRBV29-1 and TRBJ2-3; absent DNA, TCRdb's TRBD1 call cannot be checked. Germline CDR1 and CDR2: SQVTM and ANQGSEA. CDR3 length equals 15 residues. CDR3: CSVSTDRSSTDTQYF.

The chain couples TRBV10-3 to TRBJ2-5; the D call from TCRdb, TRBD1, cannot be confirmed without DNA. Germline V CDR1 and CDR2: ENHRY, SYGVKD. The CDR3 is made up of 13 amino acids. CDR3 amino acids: CAISDTGGETQYF.

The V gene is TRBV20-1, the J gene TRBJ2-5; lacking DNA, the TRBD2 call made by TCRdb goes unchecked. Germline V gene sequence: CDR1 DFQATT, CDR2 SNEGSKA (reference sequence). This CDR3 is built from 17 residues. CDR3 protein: CSATRLAGDSYQETQYF.

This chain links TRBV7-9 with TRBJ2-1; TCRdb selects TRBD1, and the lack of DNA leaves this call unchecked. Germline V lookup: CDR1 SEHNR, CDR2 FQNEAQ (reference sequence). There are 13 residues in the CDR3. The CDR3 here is CASSPYRGDEQFF.

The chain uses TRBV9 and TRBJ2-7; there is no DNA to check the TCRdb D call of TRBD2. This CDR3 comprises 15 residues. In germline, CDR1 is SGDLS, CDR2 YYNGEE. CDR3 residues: CASSVEGSGVYEQYF.

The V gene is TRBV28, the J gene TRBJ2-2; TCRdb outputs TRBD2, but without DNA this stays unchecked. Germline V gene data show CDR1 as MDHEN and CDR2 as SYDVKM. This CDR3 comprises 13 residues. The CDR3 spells CASSWDADSERFF.

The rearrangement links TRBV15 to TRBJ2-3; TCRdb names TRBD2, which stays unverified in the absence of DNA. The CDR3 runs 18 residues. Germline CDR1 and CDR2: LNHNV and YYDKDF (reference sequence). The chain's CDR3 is CATSRSRTSGGAGDTQYF.

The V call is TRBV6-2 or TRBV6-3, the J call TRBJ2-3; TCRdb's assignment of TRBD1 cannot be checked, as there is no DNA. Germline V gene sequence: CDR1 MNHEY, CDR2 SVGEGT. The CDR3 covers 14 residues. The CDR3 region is CATSGGGIGDTQYF.

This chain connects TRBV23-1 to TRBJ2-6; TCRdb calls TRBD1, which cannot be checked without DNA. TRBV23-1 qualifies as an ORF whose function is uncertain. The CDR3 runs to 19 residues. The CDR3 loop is CASSQSRDRVPSGANVLTF.

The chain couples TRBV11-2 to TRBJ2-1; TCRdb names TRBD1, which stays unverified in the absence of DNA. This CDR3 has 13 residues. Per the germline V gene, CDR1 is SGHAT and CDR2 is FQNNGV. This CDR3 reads CASSYRVSDEQFF.

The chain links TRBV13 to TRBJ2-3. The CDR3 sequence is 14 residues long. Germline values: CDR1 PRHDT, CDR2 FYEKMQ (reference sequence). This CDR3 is CASSLAEYADTQYF.